The entry below gives a single TCR beta chain sequence along with its context. Antigen specificity is unknown. The time point: postoperative day 105 after intestinal transplantation (dayNNNN = postoperative day). The starting material, graft tissue, was processed to release intraepithelial and lamina propria lymphocytes. Trimming removed 2 bases from V and 4 bases from J; junction bases left unmatched: 0. Germline V lookup: CDR1 MRHNA, CDR2 SNTAGT. This CDR3 comprises 14 residues. This sample is drawn from a study of graft-versus-host responses after intestinal transplantation. Study-wide context: As for transplant type, recipients had multivisceral, liver-intestinal, or isolated intestinal grafts.

Repertoires were generated with immunoSEQ multiplex PCR, while TCRdb's copy carries only in-frame clones and drops some. The data hold around 4,300 clones, with over 75% observed a single time. Study results and limitations: High graft-versus-host to host-versus-graft clonal ratios were found in allografts of patients who had graft-donor T cell macrochimerism. Present in recipient marrow, GvH clones included some that appeared first in ileum or blood.

The sequence was collected from a human patient who received an intestinal transplant, so some T cells may come from the graft donor. The sequencing used ileum tissue, collected 105 days after intestinal transplantation. J is TRBJ2-3 and V is TRBV6-4; 10 nucleotides match TRBD1. In nucleotides, the CDR3 is TGTGCCAGCAGTGACGGACAGGGGGCAGATACGCAGTATTTT. Translating it yields CASSDGQGADTQYF.